This is a list of T cell receptor beta chains from one sample in a study of molecular identifiers for immune sequencing clone quantification. Via MiXCR, TCRdb re-called the PCR reads, giving one row per CDR3 protein. The sample holds around 300,000 distinct CDR3 sequences, roughly 24% seen once. The sequencing sample was made of naive CD8+ T cells from blood, with Jurkat cell RNA spiked in. Every receptor here comes from a human donor in good health. Some libraries in this study had Jurkat cell RNA spiked in. Each CDR3 is given with its conserved first and last residue. The D gene is left open where the match is weak. Rows give clone size only sometimes, using once, few, many, or a class for an expanded clone.

v_call	j_call	clone_size	d_call	cdr3_aa	cdr3_nt
TRBV4-3	TRBJ2-2	few	-	CASSQGALSGELFF	TGCGCCAGCAGCCAAGGGGCCCTATCCGGGGAGCTGTTTTTT
TRBV6-2/TRBV6-3	TRBJ1-1	many	-	CASSYAGLNTEAFF	TGTGCCAGCAGTTACGCAGGCTTGAACACTGAAGCTTTCTTT
TRBV5-6	TRBJ1-3	few	-	CASSFSSGNTIYF	TGTGCCAGCAGCTTCTCGTCAGGAAACACCATATATTTT
TRBV20-1	TRBJ2-1	many	-	CSAPGLNNEQFF	TGCAGTGCCCCGGGCCTGAACAATGAGCAGTTCTTC
TRBV6-5	TRBJ1-1	many	-	CASTKGRERRTEAFF	TGTGCCAGCACTAAGGGTCGGGAAAGAAGAACTGAAGCTTTCTTT
TRBV7-9	TRBJ1-1	few	-	CASSGMGRIEWNTEAFF	TGTGCCAGCAGCGGGATGGGCAGGATTGAATGGAACACTGAAGCTTTCTTT
TRBV27	TRBJ2-5	many	TRBD2	CASSLRGVQETQYF	TGTGCCAGCAGTTTACGGGGGGTCCAAGAGACCCAGTACTTC
TRBV7-9	TRBJ2-3	-	-	CASSFAEGGSDTQYF	TGTGCCAGCAGCTTTGCGGAAGGGGGATCAGATACGCAGTATTTT
TRBV19	TRBJ2-7	few	TRBD1	CASSPWTGDTYEQYF	TGTGCCAGTAGTCCCTGGACAGGGGACACCTACGAGCAGTACTTC
TRBV20-1	TRBJ2-1	-	-	CSAAAGGRSSNAPFF	TGCAGTGCTGCCGCCGGGGGCCGCTCCTCCAATGCGCCGTTCTTC
TRBV5-4	TRBJ2-7	many	TRBD1	CASSVTGGHYEQYF	TGTGCCAGCAGCGTCACAGGGGGCCACTACGAGCAGTACTTC
TRBV2	TRBJ2-3	many	-	CASSGAGTDTQYF	TGTGCCAGCAGCGGAGCCGGGACAGATACGCAGTATTTT
TRBV27	TRBJ1-1	few	-	CASSSEGGLGTEAFF	TGTGCCAGCAGTTCGGAGGGGGGGCTGGGCACTGAAGCTTTCTTT
TRBV19	TRBJ2-1	-	-	CASSMAGEQFF	TGTGCCAGTAGTATGGCCGGTGAGCAGTTCTTC
TRBV30	TRBJ2-2	-	-	CAWSDIRSGELFF	TGTGCCTGGAGTGACATCCGGTCCGGGGAGCTGTTTTTT
TRBV5-6	TRBJ1-5	many	-	CASSLDGDSNQPQHF	TGTGCCAGCAGCTTGGACGGGGATAGCAATCAGCCCCAGCATTTT
TRBV10-3	TRBJ1-3	once	TRBD1	CAIRGQGVSGNTIYF	TGTGCCATCAGAGGACAGGGGGTTTCTGGAAACACCATATATTTT
TRBV3-1	TRBJ1-6	many	TRBD1	CASSPTRDRADSPLHF	TGTGCCAGCAGCCCCACTCGAGACAGGGCCGATTCACCCCTCCACTTT
TRBV12-3/TRBV12-4	TRBJ1-3	-	-	CASSPTSGGTGNTIYF	TGTGCCAGCAGCCCCACTTCGGGGGGGACCGGGAACACCATATATTTT
TRBV29-1	TRBJ2-3	many	-	CSARSGTQYF	TGCAGCGCCAGATCCGGTACGCAGTATTTT
TRBV15	TRBJ1-1	-	-	CATSRDRIGLNTEAFF	TGTGCCACCAGCAGAGATAGGATAGGGTTGAACACTGAAGCTTTCTTT
TRBV7-9	TRBJ1-3	many	-	CASSFPAPDGNTIYF	TGTGCCAGCAGCTTCCCCGCCCCGGACGGAAACACCATATATTTT